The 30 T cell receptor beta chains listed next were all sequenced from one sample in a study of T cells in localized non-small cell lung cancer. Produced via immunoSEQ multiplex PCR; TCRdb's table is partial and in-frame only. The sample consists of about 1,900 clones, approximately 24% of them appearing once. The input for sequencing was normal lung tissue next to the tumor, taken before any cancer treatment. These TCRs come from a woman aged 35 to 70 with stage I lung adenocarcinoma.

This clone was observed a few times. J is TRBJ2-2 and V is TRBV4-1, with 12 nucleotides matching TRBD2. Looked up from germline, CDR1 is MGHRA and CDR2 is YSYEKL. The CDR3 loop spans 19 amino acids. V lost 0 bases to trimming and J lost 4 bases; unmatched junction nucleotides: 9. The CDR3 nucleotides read TGCGCCAGCAGCCAAGATCGGGGTACTAGCGGGGGGCCCACCGGGGAGCTGTTTTTT. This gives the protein CASSQDRGTSGGPTGELFF.

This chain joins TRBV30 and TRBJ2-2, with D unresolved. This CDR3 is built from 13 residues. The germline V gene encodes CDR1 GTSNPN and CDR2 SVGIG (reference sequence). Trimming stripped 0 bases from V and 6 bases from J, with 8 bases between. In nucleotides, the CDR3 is TGTGCCTGGAGTGTAGCCGTTCCCGGGGAGCTGTTTTTT. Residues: CAWSVAVPGELFF.

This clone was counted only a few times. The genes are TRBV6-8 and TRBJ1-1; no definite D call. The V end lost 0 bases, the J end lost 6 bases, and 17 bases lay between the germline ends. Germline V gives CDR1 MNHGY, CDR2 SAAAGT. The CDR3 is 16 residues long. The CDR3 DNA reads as TGTGCCAGCAGTTACTCGGGCACCCGCCTTTTATCTGAAGCTTTCTTT. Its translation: CASSYSGTRLLSEAFF.

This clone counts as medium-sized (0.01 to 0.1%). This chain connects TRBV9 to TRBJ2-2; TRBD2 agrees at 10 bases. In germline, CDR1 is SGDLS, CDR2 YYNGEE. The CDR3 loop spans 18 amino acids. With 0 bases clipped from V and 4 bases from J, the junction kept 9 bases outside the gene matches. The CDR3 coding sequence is TGTGCCAGCAGCGTAGACCTTAGCGGGAGGCCGGGCACCGGGGAGCTGTTTTTT. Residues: CASSVDLSGRPGTGELFF.

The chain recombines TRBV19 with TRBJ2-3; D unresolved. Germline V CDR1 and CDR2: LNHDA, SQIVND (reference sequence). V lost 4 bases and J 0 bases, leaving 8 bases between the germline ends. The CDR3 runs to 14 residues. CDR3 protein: CASSTSVSTDTQYF. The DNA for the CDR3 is TGTGCCAGTAGTACGTCCGTTAGCACAGATACGCAGTATTTT.

The CDR3 protein is CASGLVLAAVSHEQYF. The CDR3 region has the DNA TGTGCTAGTGGTTTGGTACTGGCCGCGGTAAGCCACGAGCAGTACTTC. This chain uses TRBV12-5 with TRBJ2-7; D not resolved. V shed 0 bases and J shed 5 bases, with 17 bases lying between them. The CDR3 length is 16 residues. From germline, CDR1 is LGHNT and CDR2 FRNRAP. Full variable domain (outside the CDR3, taken from reference TRBV12-5 and TRBJ2-7): DARVTQTPRHKVTEMGQEVTMRCQPILGHNTVFWYRQTMMQGLELLAYFRNRAPLDDSGMPKDRFSAEMPDATLATLKIQPSEPRDSAVYFCASGLVLAAVSHEQYFGPGTRLTVT.

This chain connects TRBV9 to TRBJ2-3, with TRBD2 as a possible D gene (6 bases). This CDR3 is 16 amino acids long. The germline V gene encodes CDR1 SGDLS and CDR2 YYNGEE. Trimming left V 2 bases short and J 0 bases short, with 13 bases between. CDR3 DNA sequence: TGTGCCAGCAGCGTGGAGGGAGCGGCTAGCACAGATACGCAGTATTTT. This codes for CASSVEGAASTDTQYF.

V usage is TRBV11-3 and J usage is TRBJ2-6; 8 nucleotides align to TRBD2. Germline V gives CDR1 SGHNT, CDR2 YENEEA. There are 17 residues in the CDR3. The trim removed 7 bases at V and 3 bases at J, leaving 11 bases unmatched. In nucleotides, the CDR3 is TGTGCCAGCACCCTTTCCGTAGCGGGAAGTGGGGCCAACGTCCTGACTTTC. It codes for CASTLSVAGSGANVLTF.

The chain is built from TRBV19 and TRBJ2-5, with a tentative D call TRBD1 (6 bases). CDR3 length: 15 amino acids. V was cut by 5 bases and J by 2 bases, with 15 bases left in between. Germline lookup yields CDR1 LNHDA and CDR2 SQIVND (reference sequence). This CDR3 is CASSQTRGIQETQYF. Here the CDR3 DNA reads TGTGCCAGTAGTCAGACAAGGGGGATTCAAGAGACCCAGTACTTC. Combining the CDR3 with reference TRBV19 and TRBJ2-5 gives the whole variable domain DGGITQSPKYLFRKEGQNVTLSCEQNLNHDAMYWYRQDPGQGLRLIYYSQIVNDFQKGDIAEGYSVSREKKESFPLTVTSAQKNPTAFYLCASSQTRGIQETQYFGPGTRLLVL.

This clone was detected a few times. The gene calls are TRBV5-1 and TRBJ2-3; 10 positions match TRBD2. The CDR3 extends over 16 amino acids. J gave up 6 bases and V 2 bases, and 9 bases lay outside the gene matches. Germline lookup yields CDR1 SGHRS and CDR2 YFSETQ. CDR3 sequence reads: CASSFDGASGGDTQYF. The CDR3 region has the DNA TGCGCCAGCAGCTTCGACGGGGCTAGCGGGGGTGATACGCAGTATTTT.

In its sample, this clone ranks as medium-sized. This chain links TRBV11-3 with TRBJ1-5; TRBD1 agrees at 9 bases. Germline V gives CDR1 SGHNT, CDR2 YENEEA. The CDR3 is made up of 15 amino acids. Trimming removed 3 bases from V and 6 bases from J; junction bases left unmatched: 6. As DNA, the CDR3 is TGTGCCAGCAGCTTGCGGGGACAGGGAGGTCAGCCCCAGCATTTT. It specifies CASSLRGQGGQPQHF.

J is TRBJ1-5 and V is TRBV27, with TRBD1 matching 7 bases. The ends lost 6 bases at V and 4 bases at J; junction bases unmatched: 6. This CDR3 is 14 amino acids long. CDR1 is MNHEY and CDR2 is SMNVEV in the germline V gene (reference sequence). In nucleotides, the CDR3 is TGTGCCAGCAGCCGGGACAGCCTAAATCAGCCCCAGCATTTT. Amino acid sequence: CASSRDSLNQPQHF.

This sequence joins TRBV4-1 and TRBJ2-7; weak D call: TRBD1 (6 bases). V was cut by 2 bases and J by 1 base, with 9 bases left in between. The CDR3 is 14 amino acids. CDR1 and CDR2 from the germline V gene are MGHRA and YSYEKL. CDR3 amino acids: CASSQIGQSYEQYF. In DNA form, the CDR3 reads TGCGCCAGCAGCCAAATCGGACAGTCCTACGAGCAGTACTTC.

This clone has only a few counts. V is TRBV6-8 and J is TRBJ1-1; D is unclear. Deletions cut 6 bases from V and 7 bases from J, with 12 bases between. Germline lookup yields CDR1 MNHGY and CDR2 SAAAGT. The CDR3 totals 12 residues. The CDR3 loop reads CASSPKRYEAFF. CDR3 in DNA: TGTGCCAGCAGCCCGAAGCGGTATGAAGCTTTCTTT.

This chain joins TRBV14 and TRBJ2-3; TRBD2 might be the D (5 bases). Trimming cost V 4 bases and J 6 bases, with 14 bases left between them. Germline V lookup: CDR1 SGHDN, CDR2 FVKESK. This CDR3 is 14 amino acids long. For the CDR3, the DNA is TGTGCCAGCAGCCGTTGGGAGAGGAAGGATACGCAGTATTTT. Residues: CASSRWERKDTQYF.

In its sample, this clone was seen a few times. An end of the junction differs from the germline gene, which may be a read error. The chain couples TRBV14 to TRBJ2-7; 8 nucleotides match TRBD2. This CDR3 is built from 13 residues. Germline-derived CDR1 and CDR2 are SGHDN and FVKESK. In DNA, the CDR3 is TGTGCCAGCAGGAATAGCGGGGCCCTACGAGCAGACTTC. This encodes CASRNSGALRADF.

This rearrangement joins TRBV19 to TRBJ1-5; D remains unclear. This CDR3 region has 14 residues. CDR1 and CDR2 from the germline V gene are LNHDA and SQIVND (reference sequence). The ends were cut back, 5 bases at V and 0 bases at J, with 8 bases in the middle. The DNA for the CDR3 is TGTGCCAGTAGTGGCCCTTTTAGCAATCAGCCCCAGCATTTT. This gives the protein CASSGPFSNQPQHF.

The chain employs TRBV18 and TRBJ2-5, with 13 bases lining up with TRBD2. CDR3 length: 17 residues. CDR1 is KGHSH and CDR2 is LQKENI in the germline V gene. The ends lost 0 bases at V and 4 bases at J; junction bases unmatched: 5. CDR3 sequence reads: CASSPPGLAGRGETQYF. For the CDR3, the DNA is TGTGCCAGCTCACCACCGGGACTAGCGGGAAGGGGAGAGACCCAGTACTTC.

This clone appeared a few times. The CDR3 loop is CASSEAKGYEKLFF. The CDR3, as DNA: TGTGCCAGCAGTGAAGCTAAAGGGTATGAAAAACTGTTTTTT. J is TRBJ1-4 and V is TRBV6-1; no reliable D call. V was trimmed by 0 bases and J by 6 bases, leaving 8 bases between them. The CDR3 extends over 14 amino acids. The germline CDR1 and CDR2 sequences are MNHNS and SASEGT.

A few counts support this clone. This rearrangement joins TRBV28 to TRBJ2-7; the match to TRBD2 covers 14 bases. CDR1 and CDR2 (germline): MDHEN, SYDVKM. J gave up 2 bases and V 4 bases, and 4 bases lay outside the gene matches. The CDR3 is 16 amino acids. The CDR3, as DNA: TGTGCCAGCAGTTCGGGACTAGCGGGAGATGCCTACGAGCAGTACTTC. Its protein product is CASSSGLAGDAYEQYF.

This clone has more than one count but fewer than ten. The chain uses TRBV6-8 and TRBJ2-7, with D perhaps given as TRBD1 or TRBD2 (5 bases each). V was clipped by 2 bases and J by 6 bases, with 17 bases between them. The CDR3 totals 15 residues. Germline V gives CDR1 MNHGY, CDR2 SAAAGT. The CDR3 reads CASSYLFGARGEQYF. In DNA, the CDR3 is TGTGCCAGCAGTTACCTCTTCGGGGCTCGGGGCGAGCAGTACTTC.

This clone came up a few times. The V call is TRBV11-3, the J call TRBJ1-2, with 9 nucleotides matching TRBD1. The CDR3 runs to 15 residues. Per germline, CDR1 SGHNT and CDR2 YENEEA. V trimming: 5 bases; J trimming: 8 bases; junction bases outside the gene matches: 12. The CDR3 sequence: CASSRRDRDASGYTF. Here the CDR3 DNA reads TGTGCCAGCAGCCGGCGGGACAGGGACGCTTCAGGCTACACCTTC.

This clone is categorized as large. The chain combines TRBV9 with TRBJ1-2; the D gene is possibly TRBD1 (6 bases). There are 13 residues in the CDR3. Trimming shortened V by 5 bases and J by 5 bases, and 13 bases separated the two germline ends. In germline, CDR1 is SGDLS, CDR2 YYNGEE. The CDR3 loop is CASSVDSGYGYTF. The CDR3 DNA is TGTGCCAGCAGTGTGGACAGCGGGTATGGCTACACCTTC.

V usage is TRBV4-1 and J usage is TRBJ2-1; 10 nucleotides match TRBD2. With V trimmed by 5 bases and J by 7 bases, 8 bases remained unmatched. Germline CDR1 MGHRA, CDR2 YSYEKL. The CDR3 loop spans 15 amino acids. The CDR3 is CASSSSSGSINEQFF. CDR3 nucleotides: TGCGCCAGCAGCTCATCTAGCGGGAGTATAAATGAGCAGTTCTTC.

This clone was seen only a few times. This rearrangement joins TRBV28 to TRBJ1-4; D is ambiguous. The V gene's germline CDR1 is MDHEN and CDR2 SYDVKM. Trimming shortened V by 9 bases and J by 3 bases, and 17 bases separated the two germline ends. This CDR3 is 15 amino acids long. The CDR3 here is CASLESGSSNEKLFF. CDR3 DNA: TGTGCCAGTCTCGAGTCCGGATCTTCTAATGAAAAACTGTTTTTT.

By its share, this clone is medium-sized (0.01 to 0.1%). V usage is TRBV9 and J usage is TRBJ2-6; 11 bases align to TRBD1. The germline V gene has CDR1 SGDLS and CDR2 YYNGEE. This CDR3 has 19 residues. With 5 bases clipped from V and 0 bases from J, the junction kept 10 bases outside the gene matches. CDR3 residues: CASRDRDRGILSGANVLTF. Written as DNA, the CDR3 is TGTGCCAGCAGGGACCGGGACAGGGGGATCCTCTCTGGGGCCAACGTCCTGACTTTC. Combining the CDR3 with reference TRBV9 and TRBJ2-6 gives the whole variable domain DSGVTQTPKHLITATGQRVTLRCSPRSGDLSVYWYQQSLDQGLQFLIQYYNGEERAKGNILERFSAQQFPDLHSELNLSSLELGDSALYFCASRDRDRGILSGANVLTFGAGSRLTVL.

The CDR3 loop reads CASSLQGSYEQYF. The CDR3 bases are TGTGCCAGCTCACTCCAGGGTTCCTACGAGCAGTACTTC. This rearrangement joins TRBV18 to TRBJ2-7; D perhaps matches TRBD1 (5 bases). The CDR3 contains 13 residues. V was clipped by 4 bases and J by 1 base, with 8 bases between them. Per germline, CDR1 KGHSH and CDR2 LQKENI.

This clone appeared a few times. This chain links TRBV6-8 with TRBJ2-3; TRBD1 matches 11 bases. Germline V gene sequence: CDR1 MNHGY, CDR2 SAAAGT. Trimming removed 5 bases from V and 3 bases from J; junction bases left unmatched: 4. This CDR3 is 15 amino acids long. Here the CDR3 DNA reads TGTGCCAGCAGTGGGAGGGACAGGGGGACAGATACGCAGTATTTT. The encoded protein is CASSGRDRGTDTQYF.

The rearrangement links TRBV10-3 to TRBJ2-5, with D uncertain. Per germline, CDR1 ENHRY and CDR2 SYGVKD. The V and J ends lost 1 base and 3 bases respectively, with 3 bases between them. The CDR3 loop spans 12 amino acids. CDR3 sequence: CAISEFEETQYF. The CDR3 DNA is TGTGCCATCAGTGAGTTCGAAGAGACCCAGTACTTC.

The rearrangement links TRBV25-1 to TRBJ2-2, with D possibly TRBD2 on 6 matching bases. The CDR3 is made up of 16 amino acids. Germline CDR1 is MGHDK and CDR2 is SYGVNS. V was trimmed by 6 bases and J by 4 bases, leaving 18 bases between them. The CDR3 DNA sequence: TGTGCCAGCAGCGTTCATCAGGAGGGCCCCACCGGGGAGCTGTTTTTT. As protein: CASSVHQEGPTGELFF.